Shown below are 21 T cell receptor beta chains from a single sample sequenced in a study of shared clonotypes between healthy human individuals. The assay was immunoSEQ multiplex PCR, and TCRdb's table has in-frame clones only and misses some. The sample shows 2 million to 3 million clones, approximately 93% of them seen only once. The sample taken for sequencing was naive CD4+ T cells from PBMCs. Subset noted: CD45RA+ positively selected. These receptors originate from a man younger than 30 in good health. Some clones in this sample may be carry-over from other donors' samples.

This CDR3 reads CASTLAGSGNEQFF. CDR3 nucleotides: TGCGCCAGCACCCTGGCCGGGTCTGGCAATGAGCAGTTCTTC. This chain uses TRBV5-1 with TRBJ2-1; D is unresolved. Germline V CDR1 and CDR2: SGHRS, YFSETQ. The CDR3 runs 14 residues. V shed 6 bases and J shed 6 bases, with 16 bases lying between them.

This chain links TRBV7-6 with TRBJ2-5; D is unclear. V was cut by 1 base and J by 6 bases, with 6 bases left in between. The CDR3 has 12 amino acids. The V gene's germline CDR1 is SGHVS and CDR2 FNYEAQ. The chain's CDR3 is CASSLELKTQYF. CDR3 bases: TGTGCCAGCAGCTTAGAATTGAAGACCCAGTACTTC.

This chain connects TRBV19 to TRBJ1-2, with D perhaps matching TRBD1 (6 bases). The ends were cut back, 2 bases at V and 4 bases at J, with 11 bases in the middle. This CDR3 spans 14 amino acids. The germline V gene encodes CDR1 LNHDA and CDR2 SQIVND (reference sequence). The CDR3 coding sequence is TGTGCCAGTAGTATACCGGGACAAGCCTATGGCTACACCTTC. Its protein is CASSIPGQAYGYTF. Supplemented by reference TRBV19 and TRBJ1-2, the full variable domain reads DGGITQSPKYLFRKEGQNVTLSCEQNLNHDAMYWYRQDPGQGLRLIYYSQIVNDFQKGDIAEGYSVSREKKESFPLTVTSAQKNPTAFYLCASSIPGQAYGYTFGSGTRLTVV.

The rearrangement joins TRBV7-2 to TRBJ2-7; TRBD2 agrees at 8 bases. Germline CDR1 SGHTA, CDR2 FQGNSA. This CDR3 contains 15 residues. V gave up 5 bases and J gave up 4 bases; unmatched junction bases: 10. The CDR3 DNA sequence: TGTGCCAGCAGCCCACAAGCGGGAGTGGTATACGAGCAGTACTTC. Translating gives CASSPQAGVVYEQYF.

The genes are TRBV5-4 and TRBJ2-1, with no clear D. This CDR3 spans 15 amino acids. Germline lookup yields CDR1 SGHNT and CDR2 YYREEE (reference sequence). Trimming cost V 1 base and J 5 bases, with 13 bases left between them. The CDR3 loop is CASSLLLGGHNEQFF. The CDR3 region has the DNA TGTGCCAGCAGCTTGCTTCTCGGCGGCCACAATGAGCAGTTCTTC.

This rearrangement joins TRBV28 to TRBJ1-2; possible D gene TRBD1, 6 bases. Trimming removed 2 bases from V and 4 bases from J, with 17 bases in between. The CDR3 runs to 16 residues. Germline loops: CDR1 MDHEN, CDR2 SYDVKM. Written as DNA, the CDR3 is TGTGCCAGCAGTTTAGCCTCGACAGGAGCTCTCTATGGCTACACCTTC. Amino acids: CASSLASTGALYGYTF.

Concerning this clone: This same CDR3 is encoded by further DNA sequences in the sample. The chain combines TRBV7-2 with TRBJ2-3; D possibly corresponds to TRBD2 (5 bases). Germline V lookup: CDR1 SGHTA, CDR2 FQGNSA. The V end lost 0 bases, the J end lost 3 bases, and 7 bases lay between the germline ends. The CDR3 has 14 amino acids. The chain's CDR3 is CASSLAGVTDTQYF. Here the CDR3 DNA reads TGTGCCAGCAGCTTAGCGGGAGTAACAGATACGCAGTATTTT. Together with reference TRBV7-2 and TRBJ2-3, the CDR3 gives the full variable domain: GAGVSQSPSNKVTEKGKDVELRCDPISGHTALYWYRQSLGQGLEFLIYFQGNSAPDKSGLPSDRFSAERTGGSVSTLTIQRTQQEDSAVYLCASSLAGVTDTQYFGPGTRLTVL.

The chain is built from TRBV6-1 and TRBJ1-4; D uncertain. CDR1 and CDR2 (germline): MNHNS, SASEGT. V was pared by 2 bases and J by 5 bases, with 12 bases between. The CDR3 has 15 amino acids. This chain's CDR3 is CASSEIPLLNEKLFF. CDR3 sequence (DNA): TGTGCCAGCAGTGAAATCCCCCTCTTGAATGAAAAACTGTTTTTT.

This clone was picked up one time. The chain is built from TRBV29-1 and TRBJ2-2; D is possibly TRBD1 (5 bases). This CDR3 region has 17 residues. The germline V gene has CDR1 SQVTM and CDR2 ANQGSEA. Trimming cost V 7 bases and J 1 base, with 22 bases left between them. This CDR3 reads CSGYRGHDFGNTGELFF. In DNA form, the CDR3 reads TGCAGCGGCTACCGCGGACACGATTTCGGGAACACCGGGGAGCTGTTTTTT.

The table lists this clone with a count of one. Other DNA sequences in the same sample also yield this CDR3. This chain connects TRBV27 to TRBJ2-3; the match to TRBD2 covers 8 bases. The CDR3 length is 15 residues. J lost 1 base, V lost 2 bases, and 2 bases had no gene match. The germline gives CDR1 MNHEY, CDR2 SMNVEV (reference sequence). As DNA, the CDR3 is TGTGCCAGCAGTTTAAGCGGGGGCGGCACAGATACGCAGTATTTT. The encoded protein is CASSLSGGGTDTQYF.

The J gene is TRBJ2-3, the V gene TRBV14, with D possibly called TRBD1 or TRBD2 (5 bases each). This CDR3 is built from 16 residues. In germline, CDR1 is SGHDN, CDR2 FVKESK. V shed 4 bases and J shed 2 bases, with 16 bases lying between them. The CDR3 spells CASSRLRGGYTDTQYF. The CDR3 DNA is TGTGCCAGCAGCCGACTTCGTGGGGGATACACAGATACGCAGTATTTT. The complete variable domain, with remaining parts taken from reference TRBV14 and TRBJ2-3, reads EAGVTQFPSHSVIEKGQTVTLRCDPISGHDNLYWYRRVMGKEIKFLLHFVKESKQDESGMPNNRFLAERTGGTYSTLKVQPAELEDSGVYFCASSRLRGGYTDTQYFGPGTRLTVL.

To note about this clone: Other DNA sequences in the sample encode the same CDR3. The chain carries TRBV28 and TRBJ2-3, with 12 bases aligning to TRBD2. V was pared by 4 bases and J by 3 bases, with 2 bases of the junction left unmatched. The CDR3 has 15 amino acids. The germline V gene has CDR1 MDHEN and CDR2 SYDVKM. This CDR3 is CASSSGTSGTDTQYF. The CDR3 nucleotides read TGTGCCAGCAGTTCGGGGACTAGCGGGACAGATACGCAGTATTTT.

This sequence joins TRBV18 and TRBJ2-3; the match to TRBD2 covers 7 bases. Germline assignment: CDR1 KGHSH and CDR2 LQKENI. The CDR3 runs to 17 residues. The junction had 8 bases not matched to a gene; V was cut back by 2 bases and J by 0 bases. The CDR3 loop is CASSPVLAVASTDTQYF. Written as DNA, the CDR3 is TGTGCCAGCTCACCAGTCCTAGCGGTTGCTAGCACAGATACGCAGTATTTT. The variable domain in full, with the rest retrieved from reference TRBV18 and TRBJ2-3, is NAGVMQNPRHLVRRRGQEARLRCSPMKGHSHVYWYRQLPEEGLKFMVYLQKENIIDESGMPKERFSAEFPKEGPSILRIQQVVRGDSAAYFCASSPVLAVASTDTQYFGPGTRLTVL.

DNA of the CDR3: TGTGCCAGCAGTTTGTCCCGGACAGGGGCGGGGGAGCTGTTTTTT. Translating it yields CASSLSRTGAGELFF. V and J are TRBV25-1 and TRBJ2-2; TRBD1 aligns across 9 bases. The CDR3 loop spans 15 amino acids. Germline-derived CDR1 and CDR2 are MGHDK and SYGVNS. Germline trimming cut 5 bases from V and 8 bases from J; bases unmatched to any gene: 9.

The chain carries TRBV7-2 and TRBJ2-3, with 9 bases lining up with TRBD2. Trimming took 2 bases from V and 2 from J; bases not matched to a gene: 5. The germline V gene has CDR1 SGHTA and CDR2 FQGNSA. The CDR3 covers 16 residues. The CDR3 DNA follows: TGTGCCAGCAGCTTAAGGCGGGGGGGACCCACAGATACGCAGTATTTT. This sequence encodes CASSLRRGGPTDTQYF. Full variable domain (outside the CDR3, taken from reference TRBV7-2 and TRBJ2-3): GAGVSQSPSNKVTEKGKDVELRCDPISGHTALYWYRQSLGQGLEFLIYFQGNSAPDKSGLPSDRFSAERTGGSVSTLTIQRTQQEDSAVYLCASSLRRGGPTDTQYFGPGTRLTVL.

V gene TRBV9 combines with J gene TRBJ2-7; D gene ambiguous. The CDR3 loop spans 14 amino acids. Trimming cost V 2 bases and J 1 base, with 10 bases left between them. Germline CDR1 SGDLS, CDR2 YYNGEE. The CDR3 sequence: CASSVQATSYEQYF. As DNA, the CDR3 is TGTGCCAGCAGCGTTCAAGCCACATCCTACGAGCAGTACTTC.

This clone was detected only once. The V gene is TRBV28, the J gene TRBJ1-5; D possibly corresponds to TRBD1 (5 bases). The CDR3 has 18 residues. Germline CDR1 is MDHEN and CDR2 is SYDVKM. V was cut by 5 bases and J by 0 bases, with 20 bases left in between. CDR3 DNA: TGTGCCAGCAGTGGGGTAAGGTTTACAGGCGATAGCAATCAGCCCCAGCATTTT. It encodes CASSGVRFTGDSNQPQHF.

This chain connects TRBV6-1 to TRBJ1-3; D possibly corresponds to TRBD1 (6 bases). CDR1 is MNHNS, CDR2 SASEGT, per germline. Between the trimmed V and J ends, which lost 6 bases and 4 bases, there was a span of 13 bases. This CDR3 has 14 amino acids. CDR3 in DNA: TGTGCCAGCAGAAGGGACATTGGGGGAAACACCATATATTTT. Translating it yields CASRRDIGGNTIYF.

The V call is TRBV29-1, the J call TRBJ1-1; tentatively, D is TRBD1 (5 bases). The germline V gene has CDR1 SQVTM and CDR2 ANQGSEA. This CDR3 has 11 residues. The V end lost 7 bases, the J end lost 3 bases, and 9 bases lay between the germline ends. The CDR3 here is CSGRGDTEAFF. DNA of the CDR3: TGCAGCGGTAGAGGGGACACTGAAGCTTTCTTT.

The V gene is TRBV29-1, the J gene TRBJ1-1; D gene unclear. This CDR3 spans 14 amino acids. Germline CDR1 SQVTM, CDR2 ANQGSEA. Trimming removed 4 bases at V and 1 base at J, with 13 bases between. This CDR3 reads CSVVLPPGNTEAFF. CDR3 coding DNA: TGCAGCGTTGTCCTCCCGCCAGGGAACACTGAAGCTTTCTTT.

The chain has TRBV7-2 and TRBJ2-1; D unclear. V was clipped by 5 bases and J by 12 bases, with 14 bases between them. CDR1 is SGHTA, CDR2 FQGNSA, per germline. CDR3 length: 12 residues. The CDR3 loop reads CASSLPGYAQFF. CDR3 nucleotide sequence: TGTGCCAGCAGCCTCCCCGGGTACGCGCAGTTCTTC.